This T cell receptor (beta chain) was documented in a study of cytomegalovirus exposure and HLA in healthy donors. The overall study: Among the roughly 400 genotyped donors, just over 80% were placed in the Caucasian-associated ancestry cluster. Notes on the study in general: Associated with cytomegalovirus, according to the listing, were some 180 TCR beta chains. Across donors, sequencing depth was assumed by presence/absence analyses to be roughly uniform. A missense DCLRE1C variant was associated with V- and J-gene trimming of TCR beta chains in a later analysis, and an independent cohort replicated the association.

PCR primers comprised 60 Vbeta and 13 Jbeta primers. TCRdb keeps only in-frame clones here, not all; method: immunoSEQ multiplex PCR. The sample lists 200,000 to 250,000 clones, around 80% occurring once. Worth noting for this clone: As yet, its antigen is unknown.

The material sequenced was PBMCs. This receptor was obtained from a girl aged 2 to 9 in good health and CMV-seronegative.

Written as DNA, the CDR3 is TGTGCCAGCAGCTTTCTAAAGACTAGCGGGGGGGCAAGGGACAATGAGCAGTTCTTC. Translation gives CASSFLKTSGGARDNEQFF. The V gene is TRBV27, the J gene TRBJ2-1; 14 bases line up with TRBD2. The germline V gene encodes CDR1 MNHEY and CDR2 SMNVEV (reference sequence). There are 19 residues in the CDR3. V dropped 6 bases and J dropped 5; count of bases not matched to a gene: 15.